These T cell receptor beta chains were read from a single sample in a study of T cells in localized non-small cell lung cancer. Generated by immunoSEQ multiplex PCR, the TCRdb table keeps only in-frame clones and is missing some. In the table there are about 23,000 clones, about 91% of which are singletons. Sequencing was performed on peripheral blood mononuclear cells, taken before any cancer treatment. The receptors were gathered from a woman aged 40-69 years with stage III lung adenocarcinoma. Both conserved end residues are part of each CDR3. The D gene is left open where the match is weak.

TRBJ1-3,TRBV6-1,-,CASSDGISGNTIYF
TRBJ2-7,TRBV5-1,-,CASSPLFGRAYEQYF
TRBJ2-7,TRBV7-2,-,CASSLSAVEEQYF
TRBJ2-7,TRBV11-2,-,CASSLGPGYEQYF
TRBJ1-4,TRBV12-5,TRBD1,CASGLGQGREKLFF
TRBJ2-2,TRBV4-1,-,CASSPPPGRILNTGELFF
TRBJ2-1,TRBV28,TRBD2,CASSLPGRARVEQFF
TRBJ2-3,TRBV4-1,TRBD1,CASSLRDRSTDTQYF
TRBJ2-1,TRBV27,-,CASSLSSARLNEQFF
TRBJ2-1,TRBV6-5,TRBD2,CASSYSTSGRKREQFF
TRBJ1-6,TRBV7-9,-,CASSGPYSPLHF
TRBJ1-5,TRBV2,-,CASSEGQSQPQHF
TRBJ2-1,TRBV6-5,TRBD2,CASSRTSVSYNEQFF
TRBJ2-2,TRBV6-1,TRBD1,CASRGDRTNTGELFF
TRBJ1-1,TRBV4-1,TRBD1,CASSKSGTGNTEAFF
TRBJ2-2,TRBV7-2,-,CASSLAGANTGELFF
TRBJ2-1,TRBV7-2,-,CASSLVVGSSYNEQFF
TRBJ1-2,TRBV9,-,CASSVQQGLGGYTF
TRBJ2-7,TRBV21-1,-,CASSKIPSSYEQYF
TRBJ2-2,TRBV19,TRBD2,CASNKLAGGYTGELFF
TRBJ2-7,TRBV18,-,CASSPLPGAVDEQYF
TRBJ2-7,TRBV7-9,TRBD2,CASSPWTSGTAYEQYF
TRBJ2-2,TRBV2,-,CAGRGAPGELFF
TRBJ1-2,TRBV30,-,CAWSWGRDYGYTF
TRBJ2-5,TRBV9,TRBD1,CASSVGTGVGETQYF
TRBJ2-7,TRBV2,-,CASSEGYEQYF
TRBJ2-6,TRBV9,-,CASSKENRVRNPSGANVLTF
TRBJ1-2,TRBV18,-,CASSPTSLRGNGYTF
TRBJ2-1,TRBV5-3,TRBD1,CARSCEKGAEDLNEQFF
TRBJ2-1,TRBV14,-,CASSRRGGYNEQFF
TRBJ2-7,TRBV6-5,TRBD1,CASSYKGGLNSYEQYF
TRBJ1-1,TRBV5-1,-,CASSLGPGPEVKAFF
TRBJ1-6,TRBV6-5,-,CASSTSGGSLHF
TRBJ2-2,TRBV5-4,TRBD1,CASSPSTGQANTGELFF
TRBJ2-1,TRBV19,TRBD2,CASEGRLAGGLNEQFF
TRBJ2-2,TRBV5-1,TRBD1,CASTLQGANTGELFF
TRBJ1-4,TRBV19,TRBD1,CASTPTGDNEKLFF
TRBJ2-7,TRBV10-2,-,CASREHSDGFDSYEQYF
TRBJ1-2,TRBV5-6,TRBD1,CASSPGQVYGYTF
TRBJ2-4,TRBV5-1,TRBD1,CASSPTTGKNIQYF
TRBJ1-5,TRBV11-3,TRBD1,CASSPRCTGGWQPQHF
TRBJ1-5,TRBV6-5,TRBD1,CASSPGQGGGQPQHF
TRBJ1-2,TRBV5-1,TRBD1,CASSPSGTGEGGYGYTF
TRBJ2-1,TRBV6-6,TRBD2,CASSYEGTSRSGFF
TRBJ2-1,TRBV15,-,CATSRDLSRGGEQFF
TRBJ2-3,TRBV2,TRBD2,CASSELLGTSGSGDTQYF
TRBJ1-5,TRBV6-6,TRBD1,CASSTGTGAQHF
TRBJ2-3,TRBV4-1,TRBD2,CASSQDPRLAGGTDTQYF
TRBJ2-7,TRBV6-5,-,CASSSRGEEIYEQYF
TRBJ2-7,TRBV7-9,TRBD2,CASSLGASGLGEQYF
TRBJ2-5,TRBV7-9,TRBD2,CASSSFTSGGEETQYF